A single sample gave rise to the 28 T cell receptor beta chains below, sequenced in a study of OX40 agonist ivuxolimab in advanced cancers. TCRdb keeps only in-frame clones here, not all; method: immunoSEQ multiplex PCR. In the table there are about 45,000 clones, about four fifths of which are singletons. The sample in question was CD4+ or CD8+ T cells sorted from blood, obtained in a trial of the OX40 agonist ivuxolimab. These receptors were obtained from an adult with an advanced solid tumor such as melanoma, head and neck, liver or kidney cancer.

The chain uses TRBV7-9 and TRBJ2-3; D not certain. From germline, CDR1 is SEHNR and CDR2 FQNEAQ (reference sequence). This CDR3 contains 12 residues. V lost 11 bases and J 2 bases, leaving 11 bases between the germline ends. For the CDR3, the DNA is TGTGCCTACGACGGATTCACAGATACGCAGTATTTT. It translates to CAYDGFTDTQYF.

The chain combines TRBV19 with TRBJ1-3; D is ambiguous. Germline loops: CDR1 LNHDA, CDR2 SQIVND (reference sequence). The CDR3 runs to 15 residues. V was shortened by 7 bases and J by 0 bases, with 13 bases between the two germline ends. This CDR3 reads CASKDDGSSGNTIYF. Here the CDR3 DNA reads TGTGCCAGTAAGGATGACGGTTCCTCTGGAAACACCATATATTTT.

V gene TRBV5-6 combines with J gene TRBJ2-2; no definite D call. This CDR3 is 13 amino acids long. CDR1 and CDR2 from the germline V gene are SGHDT and YYEEEE. V lost 0 bases and J 6 bases, leaving 6 bases between the germline ends. The CDR3 here is CASSLVGPGELFF. The DNA for the CDR3 is TGTGCCAGCAGCTTGGTAGGGCCCGGGGAGCTGTTTTTT.

V is TRBV19 and J is TRBJ2-7; D remains ambiguous. V lost 11 bases, J lost 7 bases, and 15 bases lay in between. CDR3 size: 11 residues. Per germline, CDR1 LNHDA and CDR2 SQIVND (reference sequence). CDR3: CAERTPGEQYF. CDR3 nucleotide sequence: TGTGCCGAGAGGACGCCTGGGGAGCAGTACTTC.

The sample holds one count of this clone. V and J are TRBV11-2 and TRBJ1-4, with TRBD1 matching over 7 bases. CDR3 size: 15 residues. From germline, CDR1 is SGHAT and CDR2 FQNNGV. V dropped 5 bases and J dropped 8; count of bases not matched to a gene: 11. The CDR3 DNA sequence: TGTGCCAGCAGCACCCCACAGGGGATCAACGAAAAACTGTTTTTT. Encoded protein: CASSTPQGINEKLFF.

The rearrangement uses TRBV6-6 and TRBJ1-5; maybe TRBD1 (6 bases). The CDR3 is 14 residues long. Germline V gene sequence: CDR1 MNHNY, CDR2 SVGAGI (reference sequence). V gave up 6 bases and J gave up 3 bases, with 12 bases separating them. CDR3 coding DNA: TGTGCCAGCAGGAACAGGGTCGACAATCAGCCCCAGCATTTT. Translation gives CASRNRVDNQPQHF.

The J gene is TRBJ2-5, the V gene TRBV4-1; D gene uncertain. This CDR3 spans 14 amino acids. Trimming took 4 bases from V and 1 from J, leaving 10 bases between them. Germline V gene lookup returns CDR1 MGHRA and CDR2 YSYEKL. The CDR3 bases are TGCGCCAGCAGCCCAGCCCCGGTCCAAGAGACCCAGTACTTC. Translating it yields CASSPAPVQETQYF.

This chain links TRBV19 with TRBJ1-4, with 7 bases lining up with TRBD1. This CDR3 comprises 17 residues. J gave up 4 bases and V 4 bases, and 12 bases lay outside the gene matches. Germline lookup yields CDR1 LNHDA and CDR2 SQIVND (reference sequence). The CDR3 DNA reads as TGTGCCAGTAGTACCCCAAGACAGGGACTTATTAATGAAAAACTGTTTTTT. Translated, it gives CASSTPRQGLINEKLFF.

V usage is TRBV7-6 and J usage is TRBJ1-4; no clear D. Trimming took 8 bases from V and 3 from J, leaving 10 bases between them. This CDR3 spans 13 amino acids. Germline V gene lookup returns CDR1 SGHVS and CDR2 FNYEAQ. The CDR3 region is CASARGANEKLFF. CDR3 DNA: TGTGCCAGCGCGAGAGGTGCTAATGAAAAACTGTTTTTT. Together with reference TRBV7-6 and TRBJ1-4, the CDR3 gives the full variable domain: GAGVSQSPRYKVTKRGQDVALRCDPISGHVSLYWYRQALGQGPEFLTYFNYEAQQDKSGLPNDRFSAERPEGSISTLTIQRTEQRDSAMYRCASARGANEKLFFGSGTQLSVL.

This chain uses TRBV7-2 with TRBJ2-5; 11 bases line up with TRBD1. The trim removed 1 base at V and 2 bases at J, leaving 0 bases unmatched. Germline V CDR1 and CDR2: SGHTA, FQGNSA. This CDR3 spans 15 amino acids. CDR3 residues: CASSLGDRGQETQYF. The CDR3 DNA reads TGTGCCAGCAGCTTAGGGGACAGGGGGCAAGAGACCCAGTACTTC.

The chain combines TRBV14 with TRBJ2-7; D call uncertain. Deletions cut 0 bases from V and 3 bases from J, with 12 bases between. Germline V gene data show CDR1 as SGHDN and CDR2 as FVKESK. This CDR3 has 15 residues. The CDR3 is CASSQDPHGYYEQYF. DNA for the CDR3: TGTGCCAGCAGCCAAGACCCGCACGGTTACTACGAGCAGTACTTC.

The V and J genes are TRBV6-4 and TRBJ1-2, with 9 bases that match TRBD1. The CDR3 spans 15 residues. CDR1 is MRHNA, CDR2 SNTAGT, per germline. V gave up 6 bases and J gave up 2 bases; unmatched junction bases: 7. The DNA of the CDR3 is TGTGCCAGCAGAAAGGGACAGGGTGGCAACTATGGCTACACCTTC. Its protein product is CASRKGQGGNYGYTF.

The chain recombines TRBV11-2 with TRBJ2-1, with a possible D match to TRBD2 (6 bases). CDR1 is SGHAT and CDR2 is FQNNGV in the germline V gene. V was trimmed by 0 bases and J by 10 bases, leaving 10 bases between them. This CDR3 has 13 amino acids. As DNA, the CDR3 is TGTGCCAGCAGCTTAGAGGCCAGCGGGGAGCAGTTCTTC. It codes for CASSLEASGEQFF. The entire variable domain, with the rest obtained from reference TRBV11-2 and TRBJ2-1, is as follows: EAGVAQSPRYKIIEKRQSVAFWCNPISGHATLYWYQQILGQGPKLLIQFQNNGVVDDSQLPKDRFSAERLKGVDSTLKIQPAKLEDSAVYLCASSLEASGEQFFGPGTRLTVL.

The V call is TRBV5-1, the J call TRBJ2-7, with D unclear. The CDR3 totals 13 residues. The V end lost 4 bases, the J end lost 5 bases, and 13 bases lay between the germline ends. Per germline, CDR1 SGHRS and CDR2 YFSETQ. CDR3 amino acids: CASSTANTNEQYF. CDR3 in DNA: TGCGCCAGCAGCACGGCTAATACTAACGAGCAGTACTTC.

On this clone: The junction does not match germline at one end; this may be a read error. This chain links TRBV7-7 with TRBJ2-7, with a weak D call TRBD1 (6 bases). The CDR3 has 13 amino acids. Germline CDR1 SSHAT, CDR2 FNYEAQ (reference sequence). The chain's CDR3 is CASSAGQLYEQYF. For the CDR3, the DNA is TGTGCTAGCAGCGCCGGACAGCTCTACGAGCAGTACTTC.

This chain joins TRBV2 and TRBJ2-1; 10 positions agree with TRBD1. The trim removed 7 bases at V and 7 bases at J, leaving 10 bases unmatched. The V gene's germline CDR1 is SNHLY and CDR2 FYNNEI. The CDR3 is 15 amino acids. The CDR3 is CASTPGDRGLNEQFF. The DNA of the CDR3 is TGTGCCAGCACTCCGGGGGACAGGGGTCTAAATGAGCAGTTCTTC.

The chain carries TRBV6-1 and TRBJ2-2, with a tentative D call TRBD1 (6 bases). CDR1 MNHNS and CDR2 SASEGT come from the germline V gene. The CDR3 runs 13 residues. Trimming took 7 bases from V and 6 from J, leaving 12 bases between them. CDR3 region: CASKSPGAGELFF. CDR3 DNA: TGTGCCAGCAAGTCTCCAGGGGCCGGGGAGCTGTTTTTT.

This clone was detected a few times. The V call is TRBV19, the J call TRBJ1-1; 7 bases agree with TRBD1. The J segment lost 4 bases and the V segment lost 3 bases, leaving 2 bases of the junction unmatched. Germline V lookup: CDR1 LNHDA, CDR2 SQIVND (reference sequence). This CDR3 has 13 residues. The CDR3 DNA reads as TGTGCCAGTAGTATTGGGACAGCCACTGAAGCTTTCTTT. Its protein is CASSIGTATEAFF. The complete variable domain, with remaining parts taken from reference TRBV19 and TRBJ1-1, reads DGGITQSPKYLFRKEGQNVTLSCEQNLNHDAMYWYRQDPGQGLRLIYYSQIVNDFQKGDIAEGYSVSREKKESFPLTVTSAQKNPTAFYLCASSIGTATEAFFGQGTRLTVV.

J is TRBJ2-1 and V is TRBV15; 9 nucleotides match TRBD1. V dropped 4 bases and J dropped 3; count of bases not matched to a gene: 4. Germline V gene data show CDR1 as LNHNV and CDR2 as YYDKDF (reference sequence). The CDR3 runs to 15 residues. The CDR3, as DNA: TGTGCCACCAGCAACCGGGACAGGGTCTACAATGAGCAGTTCTTC. This sequence encodes CATSNRDRVYNEQFF.

The chain carries TRBV10-2 and TRBJ1-6; perhaps TRBD1 as D (5 bases). Trimming took 6 bases from V and 7 from J, leaving 10 bases between them. This CDR3 region has 13 residues. Germline assignment: CDR1 WSHSY and CDR2 SAAADI. CDR3 sequence (DNA): TGCGCCAGCAGGGACAACAGGAATTCACCCCTCCACTTT. It is translated as CASRDNRNSPLHF.

This chain connects TRBV20-1 to TRBJ1-2; tentative D call: TRBD1 (5 bases). Looked up from germline, CDR1 is DFQATT and CDR2 is SNEGSKA (reference sequence). The CDR3 contains 11 residues. V was clipped by 4 bases and J by 8 bases, with 11 bases between them. CDR3 DNA: TGCAGTGCTACCAGGGACGACGGCTACACCTTC. This translates into CSATRDDGYTF.

The chain joins TRBV28 to TRBJ1-4, with TRBD1 matching over 9 bases. Germline assignment: CDR1 MDHEN and CDR2 SYDVKM. V lost 6 bases to trimming and J lost 6 bases; unmatched junction nucleotides: 8. This CDR3 has 15 amino acids. CDR3 sequence (DNA): TGTGCCAGCAGATCCCCGGGACAGGGAGATGAAAAACTGTTTTTT. Translating it yields CASRSPGQGDEKLFF. Together with reference TRBV28 and TRBJ1-4, the CDR3 gives the full variable domain: DVKVTQSSRYLVKRTGEKVFLECVQDMDHENMFWYRQDPGLGLRLIYFSYDVKMKEKGDIPEGYSVSREKKERFSLILESASTNQTSMYLCASRSPGQGDEKLFFGSGTQLSVL.

The gene calls are TRBV28 and TRBJ1-2; 9 bases agree with TRBD1. Trimming removed 3 bases from V and 1 base from J; junction bases left unmatched: 12. Germline values: CDR1 MDHEN, CDR2 SYDVKM. The CDR3 sequence is 18 residues long. The CDR3 nucleotides are TGTGCCAGCAGTTTGCCAGGGACAGGGTCCGTTTTTAACTATGGCTACACCTTC. It encodes CASSLPGTGSVFNYGYTF.

V usage is TRBV2 and J usage is TRBJ2-5, with D possibly TRBD2 on 5 matching bases. Trimming shortened V by 11 bases and J by 4 bases, and 11 bases separated the two germline ends. The CDR3 consists of 11 residues. CDR1 is SNHLY, CDR2 FYNNEI, per germline. The CDR3 DNA sequence: TGTGCCGGCATCGAGGGAGAGACCCAGTACTTC. It is translated as CAGIEGETQYF.

The CDR3 bases are TGCGCCAGCAGTCCCGGACAGGGGTCCTATGGCTACACCTTC. Protein product: CASSPGQGSYGYTF. The J gene is TRBJ1-2, the V gene TRBV5-1; TRBD1 agrees at 9 bases. Germline V lookup: CDR1 SGHRS, CDR2 YFSETQ. V gave up 5 bases and J gave up 4 bases; unmatched junction bases: 6. The CDR3 runs 14 residues.

This chain connects TRBV19 to TRBJ2-7; 11 bases match TRBD2. The CDR3 totals 17 residues. Trimming at V came to 6 bases and at J to 1 base, leaving 11 bases not matched to a gene. Germline CDR1 and CDR2: LNHDA and SQIVND (reference sequence). The CDR3 spells CASSRGYASGRSYEQYF. The CDR3 DNA follows: TGTGCCAGTAGCCGCGGCTACGCTAGCGGGAGGTCCTACGAGCAGTACTTC.

There are a few counts of this clone. The chain recombines TRBV5-4 with TRBJ1-4; D may be TRBD1 (6 bases). From germline, CDR1 is SGHNT and CDR2 YYREEE (reference sequence). The CDR3 is made up of 14 amino acids. Trimming shortened V by 0 bases and J by 16 bases, and 19 bases separated the two germline ends. The CDR3 coding sequence is TGTGCCAGCAGCTTGGCCGGGGGGCTGACGGGAAGGTTTTTT. Amino acid sequence: CASSLAGGLTGRFF.

The chain recombines TRBV28 with TRBJ2-5; D unresolved. With 6 bases removed from V and 4 bases from J, the gap between germline ends came to 21 bases. The CDR3 length is 16 residues. Germline V gene sequence: CDR1 MDHEN, CDR2 SYDVKM. The CDR3 DNA reads TGTGCCAGCAGCGAGACCGACGGGTGGGTAGGAGAGACCCAGTACTTC. Translated, it gives CASSETDGWVGETQYF.